A single sample is the source of the 16 T cell receptor beta chains below, sequenced in a study of blood T cell repertoires in COVID-19. Assay used: immunoSEQ multiplex PCR; TCRdb lists only in-frame clones, some missing. The data show about 50,000 clones, 75% to 90% seen once. The source material was peripheral blood. The origin of the receptors is a man between 60 and 75 years old with acute or convalescent COVID-19.

The chain has TRBV5-5 and TRBJ2-1, with a tentative D call TRBD2 (6 bases). Germline CDR1 and CDR2: SGHKS and YYEKEE (reference sequence). V shed 0 bases and J shed 9 bases, with 19 bases lying between them. The CDR3 sequence is 16 residues long. Here the CDR3 DNA reads TGTGCCAGCAGCTTGGCCGGCCGGGTATCGGAGGGTGAGCAGTTCTTC. It codes for CASSLAGRVSEGEQFF.

V and J are TRBV28 and TRBJ1-5; weak D call: TRBD1 (5 bases). Germline CDR1 MDHEN, CDR2 SYDVKM. There are 15 residues in the CDR3. The V gene lost 7 bases and the J gene lost 0 bases, with 13 bases spanning the gap. This chain's CDR3 is CASNLEGYSNQPQHF. The CDR3 DNA follows: TGTGCCAGCAATTTGGAGGGGTATAGCAATCAGCCCCAGCATTTT.

This chain uses TRBV3-1 (or the pseudogene TRBV3-2) with TRBJ1-1; maybe TRBD1 (6 bases). Germline V CDR1 and CDR2: LGHDT, YNNKEL (reference sequence). This CDR3 contains 15 residues. V was trimmed by 2 bases and J by 4 bases, leaving 14 bases between them. In DNA, the CDR3 is TGTGCCAGCAGCCAATACGGGGGGGCTGGCACTGAAGCTTTCTTT. Its translation: CASSQYGGAGTEAFF.

The rearrangement joins TRBV12-3 or TRBV12-4 to TRBJ1-1, with 10 bases identical to TRBD1. The CDR3 runs 13 residues. V trimming: 4 bases; J trimming: 6 bases; junction bases outside the gene matches: 2. The chain's CDR3 is CASSSDRGSEAFF. The CDR3 nucleotides are TGTGCCAGCAGTTCGGACAGGGGGTCTGAAGCTTTCTTT.

The V and J genes are TRBV4-1 and TRBJ2-1; 7 bases agree with TRBD1. Trimming cost V 3 bases and J 7 bases; bases outside gene matches: 9. Germline V gene sequence: CDR1 MGHRA, CDR2 YSYEKL. The CDR3 contains 15 residues. CDR3 sequence reads: CASSHARQGVNEQFF. The CDR3 bases are TGCGCCAGCAGCCATGCGCGACAGGGAGTGAATGAGCAGTTCTTC.

CDR3 sequence (DNA): TGTGCCAGCAGCACCAGCCGACTAGCGGGCAGCACAGATACGCAGTATTTT. Protein product: CASSTSRLAGSTDTQYF. The chain has TRBV9 and TRBJ2-3; 10 bases are shared with TRBD2. Trimming cost V 4 bases and J 0 bases; bases outside gene matches: 8. This CDR3 spans 17 amino acids. CDR1 is SGDLS, CDR2 YYNGEE, per germline.

The CDR3 sequence: CATNTGDLQGGYTF. The CDR3 DNA sequence: TGCGCGACGAATACGGGGGATCTTCAAGGTGGCTACACCTTC. The J gene is TRBJ1-2, the V gene TRBV5-1; TRBD1 is a possible D gene (5 bases). Germline V gene sequence: CDR1 SGHRS, CDR2 YFSETQ. The CDR3 has 14 amino acids.

The V gene is TRBV7-2, the J gene TRBJ2-1; D is ambiguous. The germline gives CDR1 SGHTA, CDR2 FQGNSA. The CDR3 extends over 15 amino acids. V shed 2 bases and J shed 3 bases, with 11 bases lying between them. In DNA, the CDR3 is TGTGCCAGCAGCTTACAGGTGTCGATCTACAATGAGCAGTTCTTC. It is translated as CASSLQVSIYNEQFF.

Here the CDR3 reads CASSLDDVGQGDSPLHF. CDR3 sequence (DNA): TGTGCCAGCTCACTAGATGACGTGGGACAGGGAGATTCACCCCTCCACTTT. The chain links TRBV18 to TRBJ1-6; 9 bases match TRBD1. The V gene end was trimmed by 4 bases and the J gene end by 8 bases; junction bases not matched to a gene: 12. This CDR3 is 17 amino acids long. Germline V gene sequence: CDR1 KGHSH, CDR2 LQKENI. The full variable domain, its missing parts supplied by reference TRBV18 and TRBJ1-6, is NAGVMQNPRHLVRRRGQEARLRCSPMKGHSHVYWYRQLPEEGLKFMVYLQKENIIDESGMPKERFSAEFPKEGPSILRIQQVVRGDSAAYFCASSLDDVGQGDSPLHFGNGTRLTVT.

The gene calls are TRBV7-8 and TRBJ2-1; weak D call: TRBD1 (6 bases). The CDR3 is made up of 16 amino acids. V gave up 5 bases and J gave up 8 bases, with 22 bases separating them. CDR1 and CDR2 from the germline V gene are SGHVS and FQNEAQ. In nucleotides, the CDR3 is TGTGCCAGCAGCCCCCCCCGGCAGGGGTCATCGGATGAGCAGTTCTTC. Its translation: CASSPPRQGSSDEQFF. Drawing the rest from reference TRBV7-8 and TRBJ2-1, the complete variable domain is GAGVSQSPRYKVAKRGQDVALRCDPISGHVSLFWYQQALGQGPEFLTYFQNEAQLDKSGLPSDRFFAERPEGSVSTLKIQRTQQEDSAVYLCASSPPRQGSSDEQFFGPGTRLTVL.

The V call is TRBV18, the J call TRBJ1-2, with 7 bases that match TRBD1. The trim removed 3 bases at V and 6 bases at J, leaving 10 bases unmatched. The CDR3 length is 15 residues. Germline V gene sequence: CDR1 KGHSH, CDR2 LQKENI. The CDR3 region has the DNA TGTGCCAGCTCACCCTACTCAGGGGGTGGTAATGGCTACACCTTC. It encodes CASSPYSGGGNGYTF.

CDR3 loop: CASSDYDRAGTYEQYF. CDR3 nucleotides: TGTGCCAGCTCGGACTACGACAGGGCCGGGACCTACGAGCAGTACTTC. The rearrangement joins TRBV18 to TRBJ2-7; D possibly corresponds to TRBD1 (7 bases). The CDR3 loop spans 16 amino acids. Germline CDR1 reads KGHSH; CDR2 reads LQKENI. V lost 6 bases to trimming and J lost 2 bases, with 20 bases between them.

The V gene is TRBV7-7, the J gene TRBJ2-5, with TRBD1 matching over 12 bases. This CDR3 is built from 15 residues. Unmatched junction bases numbered 6, after V lost 5 bases and J lost 5 bases. CDR1 SSHAT and CDR2 FNYEAQ come from the germline V gene (reference sequence). CDR3 amino acids: CASSPGTGGMETQYF. The CDR3 DNA is TGTGCCAGCAGCCCCGGGACAGGGGGCATGGAGACCCAGTACTTC.

The rearrangement uses TRBV6-4 and TRBJ1-2; possibly TRBD1 for D (5 bases). The germline V and J ends were trimmed by 6 bases and 8 bases, with 16 bases remaining between them. The germline V gene has CDR1 MRHNA and CDR2 SNTAGT. The CDR3 consists of 13 residues. CDR3 nucleotides: TGTGCCAGCAGCACAGGCCCCTTTGGCGGCTACACCTTC. It encodes CASSTGPFGGYTF.

CDR3 DNA sequence: TGTGCCAGTAGTATAAGTACCGGCTATGGCTACACCTTC. It encodes CASSISTGYGYTF. The chain combines TRBV19 with TRBJ1-2; no definite D call. The CDR3 runs to 13 residues. Germline loops: CDR1 LNHDA, CDR2 SQIVND (reference sequence). V was shortened by 2 bases and J by 4 bases, with 8 bases between the two germline ends.

The chain combines TRBV30 with TRBJ1-2; D is undetermined. CDR3 length: 14 amino acids. V was shortened by 2 bases and J by 4 bases, with 14 bases between the two germline ends. Germline V CDR1 and CDR2: GTSNPN, SVGIG (reference sequence). The CDR3 DNA reads TGTGCCTGGAGTAGAGGCCAATTCGGCTATGGCTACACCTTC. Amino acids: CAWSRGQFGYGYTF.